This TCR beta chain is drawn from a study of CD4 T cells in relation to SARS-CoV-2 and coronaviruses. Study information: Of the patients, 8 or 9 were male, a few female, two Hispanic.

Cryopreserved PBMCs were CD4-enriched, then split into naive and memory cells. Only in-frame clones appear in the TCRdb table, and some are missing; sequencing was by immunoSEQ multiplex PCR. In the table there are about 56,000 clones, around 90% of which are singletons. Whole-study findings and limits: Culture-expanded clones reflect memory recall rather than primary priming during culture.

This clone was observed a few times. The antigen is not known. The sequence was collected from an adult with COVID-19. Sequencing was done on a sample of naive CD4+ T cells from PBMCs. The subset is: naive CD4+ T cells isolated by negative enrichment.

For the CDR3, the DNA is TGTGCCAGCAGCCGGACAACAGGGGCAACTAATGAAAAACTGTTTTTT. This sequence encodes CASSRTTGATNEKLFF. J is TRBJ1-4 and V is TRBV4-2; 7 bases map to TRBD1. Trimming took 4 bases from V and 0 from J; bases not matched to a gene: 5. CDR1 is LGHNA and CDR2 is YNFKEQ in the germline V gene. This CDR3 contains 16 residues.